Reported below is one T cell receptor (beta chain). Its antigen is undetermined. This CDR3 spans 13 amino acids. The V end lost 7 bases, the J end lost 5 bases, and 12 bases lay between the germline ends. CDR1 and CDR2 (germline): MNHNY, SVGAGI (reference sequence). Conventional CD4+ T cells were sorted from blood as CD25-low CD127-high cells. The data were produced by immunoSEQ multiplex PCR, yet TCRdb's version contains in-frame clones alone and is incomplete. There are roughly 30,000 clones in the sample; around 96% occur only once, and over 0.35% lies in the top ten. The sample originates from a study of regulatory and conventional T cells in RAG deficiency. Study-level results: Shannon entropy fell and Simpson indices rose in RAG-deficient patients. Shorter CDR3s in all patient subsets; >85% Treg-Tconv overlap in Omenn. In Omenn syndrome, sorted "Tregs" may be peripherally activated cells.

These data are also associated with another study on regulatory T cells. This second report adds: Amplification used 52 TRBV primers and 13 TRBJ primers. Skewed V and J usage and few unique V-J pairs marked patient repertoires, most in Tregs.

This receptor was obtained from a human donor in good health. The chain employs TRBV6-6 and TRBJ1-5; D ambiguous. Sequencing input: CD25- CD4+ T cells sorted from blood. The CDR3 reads CASILDRDQPQHF. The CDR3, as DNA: TGTGCCAGCATCCTAGATCGGGATCAGCCCCAGCATTTT.